A selection of T cell receptor beta chains follows, all from one sample in a study of cytomegalovirus exposure and HLA in healthy donors. Clones were read by immunoSEQ multiplex PCR, and TCRdb kept only the in-frame ones, dropping some. The sample includes approximately 100,000 clones, about 83% of them seen just once. Sequenced material: PBMCs. The receptors come from a man aged 55 to 70 in good health and CMV-seropositive. Each CDR3 is given with its conserved first and last residue. The D gene is left open where the match is weak. Size is stated for part of the rows, as once, few or many counts, or as a class when the clone is expanded.

. | TRBJ1-5 | TRBV11-2 | . | TGTGCCAGCAGCGTACGGGGGGGACTCAATCAGCCCCAGCATTTT | CASSVRGGLNQPQHF
. | TRBJ1-2 | TRBV2 | . | TGTGCCAGCAGTCAGGGTTTCTATGGCTACACCTTC | CASSQGFYGYTF
TRBD1 | TRBJ1-2 | TRBV5-1 | . | TGCGCCAGCACCCTTCCCGGGACAGGGGACTATGGCTACACCTTC | CASTLPGTGDYGYTF
TRBD2 | TRBJ2-1 | TRBV5-1 | . | TGCGCCAGCAGCTTGGATTCGGGGGGGGCCTACAATGAGCAGTTCTTC | CASSLDSGGAYNEQFF
. | TRBJ1-3 | TRBV6-5 | . | TGTGCCAGCAGTACCCTCTCAGGGATCCGAAACACCATATATTTT | CASSTLSGIRNTIYF
. | TRBJ1-5 | TRBV30 | . | TGTGCCTGGAGCGGCAGGGTCGGGCAGCCCCAGCATTTT | CAWSGRVGQPQHF
. | TRBJ2-7 | TRBV7-9 | . | TGTGCCAGCACTTCGGGGAACTACGAGCAGTACTTC | CASTSGNYEQYF
. | TRBJ1-5 | TRBV7-3 | few | TGTGCCAGCAGCTTTGACGGGTCTCAGCCCCAGCATTTT | CASSFDGSQPQHF
. | TRBJ1-5 | TRBV6-6 | few | TGTGCCAGCAGTTCCGAGAATAGCAATCAGCCCCAGCATTTT | CASSSENSNQPQHF
TRBD2 | TRBJ2-3 | TRBV7-3 | . | TGTGCCAGCAGCTCTAGCGGGGGGAGCACAGATACGCAGTATTTT | CASSSSGGSTDTQYF
. | TRBJ2-5 | TRBV12-5 | . | TGTGCTAGTGGATTCGGGACTTCCCCGCGGGAGACCCAGTACTTC | CASGFGTSPRETQYF
. | TRBJ1-6 | TRBV10-3 | . | TGTGCCATCAGCGTGGAGAATTCACCCCTCCACTTT | CAISVENSPLHF
. | TRBJ2-5 | TRBV18 | . | TGTGCCAGCTCACCACCGACAGAAGAGACCCAGTACTTC | CASSPPTEETQYF